The 32 T cell receptor beta chains presented below share a single source sample, sequenced in a study of cytomegalovirus exposure and HLA in healthy donors (dated 2017 in TCRdb). The library was made by the immunoSEQ multiplex PCR assay. For the multiplex PCR, a mixture combining 60 forward primers for TCR Vbeta segments and 13 reverse primers for TCR Jbeta segments was used. As stored in TCRdb, this immuneACCESS dataset retains in-frame rearrangements with V and J assigned. A fraction of the clones does not appear; measured against another copy, unresolved V genes explain less than half of the discrepancy, and the remainder lacks a known reason. The sample profile shows about 85,000 clones; about 80% of them were found once. About 23% of the sample rests with the top ten. The sample was PBMCs. Receptors originate from a woman aged 50 to 65 in good health and CMV-seropositive.

The chain carries TRBV13 and TRBJ2-1; D gene unclear. Germline-derived CDR1 and CDR2 are PRHDT and FYEKMQ (reference sequence). V shed 0 bases and J shed 12 bases, with 6 bases lying between them. CDR3 length: 11 amino acids. In DNA form, the CDR3 reads TGTGCCAGCAGCTTAGGAGACTCGCAGTTCTTC. This sequence encodes CASSLGDSQFF.

The CDR3 spells CASSLVVTWDKNTEAFF. The DNA for the CDR3 is TGTGCCAGCAGCTTAGTAGTTACGTGGGACAAGAACACTGAAGCTTTCTTT. V usage is TRBV7-9 and J usage is TRBJ1-1; D is possibly TRBD1 (6 bases). V lost 1 base and J lost 1, with 16 bases in between. The CDR3 consists of 17 residues. CDR1 is SEHNR, CDR2 FQNEAQ, per germline (reference sequence).

This rearrangement joins TRBV5-4 to TRBJ2-7, with TRBD1 matching over 7 bases. This CDR3 region has 14 residues. V was pared by 1 base and J by 3 bases, with 4 bases of the junction left unmatched. CDR1 is SGHNT and CDR2 is YYREEE in the germline V gene (reference sequence). CDR3 loop: CASSLKTGRYEQYV. DNA for the CDR3: TGTGCCAGCAGCTTGAAGACAGGGCGCTACGAGCAGTACGTC.

The chain uses TRBV29-1 and TRBJ2-3; 9 bases map to TRBD2. J gave up 3 bases and V 5 bases, and 9 bases lay outside the gene matches. CDR3 length equals 15 residues. The germline V gene has CDR1 SQVTM and CDR2 ANQGSEA. CDR3 in amino acids: CSVHPRAGGTDTQYF. The CDR3 coding sequence is TGCAGCGTTCATCCTAGAGCGGGGGGAACAGATACGCAGTATTTT.

Worth noting for this clone: A read error may produce the germline difference seen at one junction end. The V and J genes are TRBV18 and TRBJ2-3, with 10 bases aligning to TRBD2. The germline V gene has CDR1 KGHSH and CDR2 LQKENI. This CDR3 comprises 17 residues. CDR3 sequence reads: CASSPQVTSGDTNTQYF. The CDR3 DNA follows: TGTGCCAGCTCACCACAGGTTACTAGCGGGGACACAAATACGCAGTATTTT. Supplemented by reference TRBV18 and TRBJ2-3, the full variable domain reads NAGVMQNPRHLVRRRGQEARLRCSPMKGHSHVYWYRQLPEEGLKFMVYLQKENIIDESGMPKERFSAEFPKEGPSILRIQQVVRGDSAAYFCASSPQVTSGDTNTQYFGPGTRLTVL.

The chain links TRBV25-1 to TRBJ2-5; 9 bases fit TRBD1. Unmatched junction bases numbered 11, after V lost 6 bases and J lost 3 bases. Germline lookup yields CDR1 MGHDK and CDR2 SYGVNS. The CDR3 length is 16 residues. In DNA, the CDR3 is TGTGCCAGCAGGGAAAACAGGGGGCATGGAGAAGAGACCCAGTACTTC. This gives the protein CASRENRGHGEETQYF.

The chain combines TRBV4-2 with TRBJ2-7; 8 positions agree with TRBD1. Germline V CDR1 and CDR2: LGHNA, YNFKEQ. This CDR3 has 19 amino acids. Trimming cost V 0 bases and J 1 base; bases outside gene matches: 14. CDR3 nucleotides: TGTGCCAGCAGCCAAGAAGGGCCCAGCGCAGGGGGCTTATCCTACGAGCAGTACTTC. This codes for CASSQEGPSAGGLSYEQYF.

The chain uses TRBV7-8 and TRBJ1-2, with 7 bases aligning to TRBD1. Germline CDR1 and CDR2: SGHVS and FQNEAQ. The CDR3 totals 15 residues. The ends lost 6 bases at V and 2 bases at J; junction bases unmatched: 9. CDR3 in DNA: TGTGCCAGCAGTTTCTTGGGACAGATGAACTATGGCTACACCTTC. This sequence encodes CASSFLGQMNYGYTF.

V and J are TRBV7-6 and TRBJ2-1; the match to TRBD2 covers 7 bases. Per germline, CDR1 SGHVS and CDR2 FNYEAQ. The CDR3 totals 17 residues. V lost 5 bases and J lost 3; bases outside the gene matches: 13. In nucleotides, the CDR3 is TGTGCCAGCAGCGCCCTCGTCGGCGGGAGTCTCTACAATGAGCAGTTCTTC. As protein: CASSALVGGSLYNEQFF.

The chain employs TRBV7-3 and TRBJ2-1; TRBD1 matches 7 bases. With V trimmed by 4 bases and J by 4 bases, 7 bases remained unmatched. Germline V lookup: CDR1 SGHTA, CDR2 FQGTGA. CDR3 size: 15 residues. The CDR3 protein is CASSSTGTVYNEQFF. CDR3 sequence (DNA): TGTGCCAGCAGCTCCACCGGGACAGTTTACAATGAGCAGTTCTTC.

The chain carries TRBV16 and TRBJ2-1; possibly TRBD2 for D (6 bases). This CDR3 has 13 amino acids. V was clipped by 4 bases and J by 4 bases, with 8 bases between them. In germline, CDR1 is KGHSY, CDR2 FQNENV. CDR3 DNA: TGTGCCAGCAGCCTTGGGGGGTACAATGAGCAGTTCTTC. Residues: CASSLGGYNEQFF.

The V call is TRBV30, the J call TRBJ1-5; 8 nucleotides align to TRBD1. The CDR3 is 16 amino acids. Trimming took 5 bases from V and 1 from J; bases not matched to a gene: 10. The germline CDR1 and CDR2 sequences are GTSNPN and SVGIG (reference sequence). In DNA, the CDR3 is TGTGCCTGGGCCGACGGACAGGGCCGAAGCAATCAGCCCCAGCATTTT. Its translation is CAWADGQGRSNQPQHF.

The chain is built from TRBV6-1 and TRBJ2-7, with TRBD2 matching 8 bases. The germline V gene has CDR1 MNHNS and CDR2 SASEGT. The J segment lost 1 base and the V segment lost 4 bases, leaving 9 bases of the junction unmatched. The CDR3 is made up of 16 amino acids. The CDR3: CASSGEEREISYEQYV. In DNA form, the CDR3 reads TGTGCCAGCAGTGGAGAAGAGCGGGAGATATCCTACGAGCAGTACGTC.

The rearrangement joins TRBV5-6 to TRBJ1-2, with 12 bases matching TRBD1. Germline V gene sequence: CDR1 SGHDT, CDR2 YYEEEE. The J segment lost 5 bases and the V segment lost 0 bases, leaving 5 bases of the junction unmatched. The CDR3 contains 16 residues. The CDR3 DNA sequence: TGTGCCAGCAGCTTGGGGGGACAGGGGGCAAGGTATGGCTACACCTTC. Its translation is CASSLGGQGARYGYTF.

The chain couples TRBV7-9 to TRBJ2-5; TRBD2 matches at 11 bases. V shed 5 bases and J 4 bases; nucleotides not matched to a gene: 6. Germline assignment: CDR1 SEHNR and CDR2 FQNEAQ (reference sequence). This CDR3 is built from 15 residues. The CDR3 bases are TGTGCCAGCAGCCTGCTAGCGGGGGGCACAGAGACCCAGTACTTC. This encodes CASSLLAGGTETQYF.

The CDR3 region is CASSQERAGQAYEQYF. The CDR3 region has the DNA TGCGCCAGCAGCCAAGAGCGCGCGGGTCAGGCCTACGAGCAGTACTTC. The chain employs TRBV4-1 and TRBJ2-7; D may be TRBD2 (5 bases). This CDR3 spans 16 amino acids. CDR1 and CDR2 (germline): MGHRA, YSYEKL. V lost 0 bases and J 2 bases, leaving 14 bases between the germline ends.

The chain joins TRBV9 to TRBJ2-1; TRBD2 agrees at 9 bases. J was trimmed by 8 bases and V by 4 bases; bases with no gene match: 13. The germline V gene has CDR1 SGDLS and CDR2 YYNGEE. The CDR3 runs to 16 residues. The CDR3 sequence is CASSLSGRGGHDEQFF. Here the CDR3 DNA reads TGTGCCAGCAGCCTTTCTGGGCGGGGGGGCCATGATGAGCAGTTCTTC.

The rearrangement uses TRBV18 and TRBJ2-3; maybe TRBD1 (6 bases). Germline V lookup: CDR1 KGHSH, CDR2 LQKENI. The CDR3 has 15 residues. Trimming pared 1 base from V and 4 bases from J, leaving 12 bases between. The CDR3 here is CASSPLGQFADTQYF. The CDR3 DNA is TGTGCCAGCTCACCACTAGGACAGTTTGCAGATACGCAGTATTTT. The full variable domain, completed using reference TRBV18 and TRBJ2-3, is NAGVMQNPRHLVRRRGQEARLRCSPMKGHSHVYWYRQLPEEGLKFMVYLQKENIIDESGMPKERFSAEFPKEGPSILRIQQVVRGDSAAYFCASSPLGQFADTQYFGPGTRLTVL.

A few counts support this clone. Additional DNA sequences in this sample encode the identical CDR3. The V gene is TRBV6-1, the J gene TRBJ2-3, with TRBD2 matching 16 bases. The CDR3 consists of 15 residues. Germline V gives CDR1 MNHNS, CDR2 SASEGT. V dropped 6 bases and J dropped 4; count of bases not matched to a gene: 1. Here the CDR3 reads CASRGLAGGPDTQYF. In nucleotides, the CDR3 is TGTGCCAGCAGGGGACTAGCGGGGGGGCCAGATACGCAGTATTTT.

The chain has TRBV6-5 and TRBJ2-5; D might be TRBD1 (5 bases). CDR1 and CDR2 from the germline V gene are MNHEY and SVGAGI. The ends were cut back, 6 bases at V and 4 bases at J, with 12 bases in the middle. The CDR3 is 13 amino acids. CDR3 sequence reads: CASRDRGGETQYF. The CDR3 nucleotides read TGTGCCAGCAGAGATAGGGGCGGAGAGACCCAGTACTTC.

V is TRBV5-1 and J is TRBJ2-1; possible D gene TRBD2, 5 bases. The V end lost 7 bases, the J end lost 8 bases, and 13 bases lay between the germline ends. This CDR3 spans 12 amino acids. The V gene's germline CDR1 is SGHRS and CDR2 YFSETQ. This chain's CDR3 is CASRGLLDEQFF. CDR3 sequence (DNA): TGCGCCAGCCGCGGGTTGCTGGATGAGCAGTTCTTC.

V is TRBV9 and J is TRBJ2-3; the D gene is possibly TRBD2 (7 bases). This CDR3 is built from 16 residues. CDR1 is SGDLS, CDR2 YYNGEE, per germline. V was pared by 0 bases and J by 2 bases, with 13 bases between. CDR3 loop: CASSVGAGALTDTQYF. DNA for the CDR3: TGTGCCAGCAGCGTAGGCGCGGGGGCCCTCACAGATACGCAGTATTTT.

The rearrangement uses TRBV19 and TRBJ1-4, with 7 positions matching TRBD1. The CDR3 sequence is 15 residues long. J gave up 0 bases and V 6 bases, and 4 bases lay outside the gene matches. Germline values: CDR1 LNHDA, CDR2 SQIVND (reference sequence). CDR3 loop: CASRLDRATNEKLFF. Here the CDR3 DNA reads TGTGCCAGTAGGTTAGACAGGGCAACTAATGAAAAACTGTTTTTT. The whole variable domain, remainder taken from reference TRBV19 and TRBJ1-4, is DGGITQSPKYLFRKEGQNVTLSCEQNLNHDAMYWYRQDPGQGLRLIYYSQIVNDFQKGDIAEGYSVSREKKESFPLTVTSAQKNPTAFYLCASRLDRATNEKLFFGSGTQLSVL.

This chain joins TRBV2 and TRBJ2-1; 11 nucleotides agree with TRBD2. The V gene end was trimmed by 0 bases and the J gene end by 1 base; junction bases not matched to a gene: 5. Germline V gene data show CDR1 as SNHLY and CDR2 as FYNNEI. CDR3 length: 18 residues. In DNA, the CDR3 is TGTGCCAGCAGTGAAGCTAGCGGGGGGGCGGGGTCCTACAATGAGCAGTTCTTC. It encodes CASSEASGGAGSYNEQFF.

The chain carries TRBV27 and TRBJ1-2, with TRBD1 matching 9 bases. Germline values: CDR1 MNHEY, CDR2 SMNVEV (reference sequence). Trimming took 5 bases from V and 5 from J; bases not matched to a gene: 6. The CDR3 sequence is 14 residues long. CDR3 coding DNA: TGTGCCAGCAGTCTCGGGACAGGGAAGTATGGCTACACCTTC. Protein: CASSLGTGKYGYTF.

The chain recombines TRBV9 with TRBJ2-1, with 12 bases aligning to TRBD2. The CDR3 totals 17 residues. The V gene end was trimmed by 0 bases and the J gene end by 4 bases; junction bases not matched to a gene: 5. CDR1 and CDR2 (germline): SGDLS, YYNGEE. CDR3 protein: CASSVEGLAGAYNEQFF. For the CDR3, the DNA is TGTGCCAGCAGCGTAGAGGGACTAGCGGGCGCATACAATGAGCAGTTCTTC. Together with reference TRBV9 and TRBJ2-1, the CDR3 gives the full variable domain: DSGVTQTPKHLITATGQRVTLRCSPRSGDLSVYWYQQSLDQGLQFLIQYYNGEERAKGNILERFSAQQFPDLHSELNLSSLELGDSALYFCASSVEGLAGAYNEQFFGPGTRLTVL.

The chain has TRBV9 and TRBJ2-7; TRBD1 matches 7 bases. V trimming: 0 bases; J trimming: 2 bases; junction bases outside the gene matches: 5. This CDR3 contains 15 residues. CDR1 and CDR2 from the germline V gene are SGDLS and YYNGEE. This CDR3 reads CASSVEGTATYEQYF. The DNA of the CDR3 is TGTGCCAGCAGCGTAGAAGGGACAGCCACCTACGAGCAGTACTTC. The full variable domain, in which reference TRBV9 and TRBJ2-7 provide the parts outside the CDR3, is DSGVTQTPKHLITATGQRVTLRCSPRSGDLSVYWYQQSLDQGLQFLIQYYNGEERAKGNILERFSAQQFPDLHSELNLSSLELGDSALYFCASSVEGTATYEQYFGPGTRLTVT.

This sequence joins TRBV10-3 and TRBJ2-7; 10 nucleotides agree with TRBD2. The CDR3 runs 15 residues. V shed 6 bases, J shed 0 bases, and the junction held 5 bases outside the gene matches. From germline, CDR1 is ENHRY and CDR2 SYGVKD. In nucleotides, the CDR3 is TGTGCCATCAGCTTTGGGACTAGCGACTCCTACGAGCAGTACTTC. It specifies CAISFGTSDSYEQYF.

This chain connects TRBV11-3 to TRBJ2-3, with TRBD2 as a possible D gene (6 bases). CDR1 and CDR2 from the germline V gene are SGHNT and YENEEA. The CDR3 is 15 residues long. Trimming removed 5 bases from V and 0 bases from J, with 12 bases in between. The CDR3 nucleotides are TGTGCCAGCAGCACCAGGACTACTAGCACAGATACGCAGTATTTT. It specifies CASSTRTTSTDTQYF.

V is TRBV5-4 and J is TRBJ1-6; TRBD1 matches 7 bases. The CDR3 sequence is 17 residues long. Trimming at V came to 0 bases and at J to 7 bases, leaving 10 bases not matched to a gene. Germline V gene data show CDR1 as SGHNT and CDR2 as YYREEE (reference sequence). DNA for the CDR3: TGTGCCAGCAGCTTGGCTGCAGGGGGACAGCGGAATTCACCCCTCCACTTT. It codes for CASSLAAGGQRNSPLHF. The full variable domain, completed using reference TRBV5-4 and TRBJ1-6, is ETGVTQSPTHLIKTRGQQVTLRCSSQSGHNTVSWYQQALGQGPQFIFQYYREEENGRGNFPPRFSGLQFPNYSSELNVNALELDDSALYLCASSLAAGGQRNSPLHFGNGTRLTVT.

This clone has just one count. The CDR3 bases are TGTGCCAGCAGCTTTCCGACGGGAATCCTCTCTGGGGCCAACGTCCTGACTTTC. Translation: CASSFPTGILSGANVLTF. This chain uses TRBV9 with TRBJ2-6; D might be TRBD2 (5 bases). Germline CDR1 reads SGDLS; CDR2 reads YYNGEE. The ends were cut back, 4 bases at V and 0 bases at J, with 17 bases in the middle. This CDR3 has 18 residues. Filled out from reference TRBV9 and TRBJ2-6, the complete variable domain reads DSGVTQTPKHLITATGQRVTLRCSPRSGDLSVYWYQQSLDQGLQFLIQYYNGEERAKGNILERFSAQQFPDLHSELNLSSLELGDSALYFCASSFPTGILSGANVLTFGAGSRLTVL.

The chain has TRBV9 and TRBJ2-3, with D unresolved. V was cut by 0 bases and J by 4 bases, with 6 bases left in between. In germline, CDR1 is SGDLS, CDR2 YYNGEE. The CDR3 consists of 13 residues. In DNA, the CDR3 is TGTGCCAGCAGCGTAGAGATAGCAGATACGCAGTATTTT. Translation: CASSVEIADTQYF.